Shown below are 2 T cell receptor beta chains from a single sample sequenced in a study of OX40 agonist ivuxolimab in advanced cancers. The data were produced by immunoSEQ multiplex PCR, yet TCRdb's version contains in-frame clones alone and is incomplete. The data hold some 62,000 clones, with approximately 84% observed a single time. The sequencing used CD4+ or CD8+ T cells sorted from blood, collected in a trial of the OX40 agonist ivuxolimab. The receptors were gathered from an adult with an advanced solid tumor such as melanoma, head and neck, liver or kidney cancer.

V is TRBV5-4 and J is TRBJ2-1; 7 bases align to TRBD1. With V trimmed by 4 bases and J by 6 bases, 1 base remained unmatched. The germline V gene encodes CDR1 SGHNT and CDR2 YYREEE (reference sequence). The CDR3 contains 12 residues. The CDR3 DNA reads as TGTGCCAGCAGCCGGGACAGCAATGAGCAGTTCTTC. Translated: CASSRDSNEQFF.

V and J are TRBV10-3 and TRBJ1-5; D call uncertain. Germline V gene data show CDR1 as ENHRY and CDR2 as SYGVKD. The CDR3 is 12 amino acids. V was shortened by 6 bases and J by 0 bases, with 3 bases between the two germline ends. CDR3 in DNA: TGTGCCATCAGCGATAGCAATCAGCCCCAGCATTTT. Translating it yields CAISDSNQPQHF.